This T cell receptor beta chain was identified during a study of T-cell reconstitution after alpha-beta-depleted transplantation in children. The TCRbeta library incorporated unique molecular identifiers. TCRdb itself ran the PCR reads through MiXCR, one entry per CDR3 protein. The sample yields about 410,000 distinct CDR3 sequences, around 21% seen once. Germline lookup yields CDR1 SGHRS and CDR2 YFSETQ. The CDR3 runs to 14 residues. The junction had 5 bases not matched to a gene; V was cut back by 1 base and J by 7 bases. This clonotype was detected only a few times. The sequences come from PBMCs from the stem cell graft donor, collected from the stem cell graft. The chain links TRBV5-1 to TRBJ2-3; 8 bases agree with TRBD2. The receptor was derived from a human donor who donated a stem cell graft to a child with acute myeloid leukemia. CDR3 DNA: TGCGCCAGCAGCTTGTACCAGCGGGAGAATACGCAGTATTTT. It translates to CASSLYQRENTQYF.